This is a list of T cell receptor beta chains from one sample in a study of cytomegalovirus exposure and HLA in healthy donors. Assay used: immunoSEQ multiplex PCR; TCRdb lists only in-frame clones, some missing. The sample has 200,000 to 250,000 clones, roughly 84% seen once; the top ten hold about 0.25%. Sequencing was carried out using PBMCs. These receptors came from a girl aged 2 to 9 in good health and CMV-seronegative. Each CDR3 is given with its conserved first and last residue. D genes are given only for firm matches. The size entry is marked missing in some rows and otherwise reads once, few, many or a size class.

v_gene	abundance	d_gene	j_gene	CDR3nt	CDR3aa
TRBV6-5	few	.	TRBJ2-3	TGTGCCAGCAGCTCGACGGGACTCCACACAGATACGCAGTATTTT	CASSSTGLHTDTQYF
TRBV5-4	once	TRBD2	TRBJ2-3	TGTGCCAGCAGCTTGGGCCTAGCGGGAGGTAGGACAGATACGCAGTATTTT	CASSLGLAGGRTDTQYF
TRBV15	.	TRBD1	TRBJ1-5	TGTGCCACCAGCAAGGCAGGGGGAGCCCAGCCCCAGCATTTT	CATSKAGGAQPQHF
TRBV11-2	.	TRBD1	TRBJ2-3	TGTGCCAGCAGCTTAGGGGACAGGAGAGGGACAGATACGCAGTATTTT	CASSLGDRRGTDTQYF
TRBV9	.	TRBD2	TRBJ2-2	TGTGCCAGCAGCGTCCAGCCGGGGGGGGACCACAACACCGGGGAGCTGTTTTTT	CASSVQPGGDHNTGELFF
TRBV27	.	TRBD1	TRBJ2-2	TGTGCCAGCAGTGAACGGACAGGGGGTGCCGGGGAGCTGTTTTTT	CASSERTGGAGELFF
TRBV2	.	TRBD1	TRBJ1-2	TGTGCCAGCAGCGTGGACAGGGTCTATGGCTACACCTTC	CASSVDRVYGYTF
TRBV7-6	.	.	TRBJ2-3	TGTGCCAGCAGCCACCGACTTAGCACAGATACGCAGTATTTT	CASSHRLSTDTQYF
TRBV6-5	.	.	TRBJ2-7	TGTGCCAGCAGTTACTCGATGGGTGGCCGGGACGAGCAGTACTTC	CASSYSMGGRDEQYF
TRBV30	.	TRBD1	TRBJ2-7	TGTGCCTGGTCTCCGGGACAGGTGTCCGCCTACGAGCAGTACTTC	CAWSPGQVSAYEQYF
TRBV4-2	.	.	TRBJ2-5	TGTGCCAGCAGCCAAGATGGAGGGCGCGGGCAAGAGACCCAGTACTTC	CASSQDGGRGQETQYF
TRBV19	.	.	TRBJ1-5	TGTGCCAGTAGTACGGGAGGGATTGGGCCCCAGCATTTT	CASSTGGIGPQHF
TRBV27	.	.	TRBJ2-7	TGTGCCAGCGCCTACAACAGGGCATACGAGCAGTACTTC	CASAYNRAYEQYF
TRBV7-9	few	.	TRBJ1-2	TGTGCCAGCAGCCCAAGACAGTCCTATGGCTACACCTTC	CASSPRQSYGYTF
TRBV5-4	.	.	TRBJ2-1	TGTGCCAGCAGCTTCCCCCCAGCGGCCTTGAATGAGCAGTTCTTC	CASSFPPAALNEQFF
TRBV27	.	TRBD1	TRBJ1-2	TGTGCCAGCAGTGGGGGACAGGGGTTATACTATGGCTACACCTTC	CASSGGQGLYYGYTF
TRBV7-9	.	.	TRBJ1-2	TGTTCCAGCAGCTTTTCCAGTGCGGACTATGGCTACACCTTC	CSSSFSSADYGYTF
TRBV27	.	TRBD2	TRBJ2-7	TGTGCCAGCAGTTGGGGACTAGCGGGGTACGAGCAGTACTTC	CASSWGLAGYEQYF
TRBV19	.	.	TRBJ1-1	TGTGCCAGTAGCGGACAGTACACTGAAGCTTTCTTT	CASSGQYTEAFF
TRBV9	.	TRBD2	TRBJ2-1	TGTGCCAGCAGCGTAGTGGGGACTAGCGGGATCAATGAGCAGTTCTTC	CASSVVGTSGINEQFF
TRBV30	.	TRBD1	TRBJ2-1	TGTGCCTGGGACAGGGGGCTTGACAATGAGCAGTTCTTC	CAWDRGLDNEQFF
TRBV7-9	.	TRBD2	TRBJ2-7	TGTGCCAGCAGCTTAGCCGGGACTACCTACGAGCAGTACTTC	CASSLAGTTYEQYF
TRBV29-1	.	TRBD2	TRBJ2-1	TGCAGCGTCCCCGGGACTAGCGGGGTGGATGAGCAGTTCTTC	CSVPGTSGVDEQFF
TRBV5-4	.	TRBD2	TRBJ2-7	TGTGCCAGCAGCCGGACTAGCGCTTCCTACGAGCAGTACTTC	CASSRTSASYEQYF
TRBV10-3	.	.	TRBJ1-1	TGTGCCATCAGTGAGCTCGGAGGCCTGGGAGCTTTCTTT	CAISELGGLGAFF
TRBV2	.	.	TRBJ1-4	TGTGCCAGCAGCTTGGAAGGGGGAATTAATGAAAAACTGTTTTTT	CASSLEGGINEKLFF
TRBV11-2	.	TRBD2	TRBJ2-7	TGTGCCAGCAGCTCCCCAGCGGGAGGGCGGTACGAGCAGTACTTC	CASSSPAGGRYEQYF
TRBV7-8	.	TRBD2	TRBJ2-7	TGTGCCAGCAGCCCGGAGCGGGGGCGGGTCTACGAGCAGTACTTC	CASSPERGRVYEQYF
TRBV5-4	.	.	TRBJ1-2	TGTGCCAGCAGCTTGGGGACAACTAACTATGGCTACACCTTC	CASSLGTTNYGYTF